This TCR beta chain was captured in a study of CD8+ T cells in alopecia areata. Study-level points and caveats: Lesional scalp, especially alopecia totalis/universalis, showed higher clonality than normal scalp.

This clone was seen a few times. Its specificity is not known. Following extraction, RNA underwent reverse transcription to cDNA, which served as the sequencing template. Only in-frame clones appear in the TCRdb table, and some are missing; sequencing was by immunoSEQ multiplex PCR. The sample shows about 200,000 clones, around two fifths of them seen only once. Treatment denoted: oral pan-JAK inhibitor, 5-10 mg twice daily. Trimming removed 1 base at V and 12 bases at J, with 13 bases between. This CDR3 region has 13 residues. Germline V gene sequence: CDR1 LGHNA, CDR2 YNFKEQ. The TCR sequence derives from a human donor with alopecia areata. This rearrangement joins TRBV4-2 to TRBJ2-1; tentatively, D is TRBD1 (7 bases). The sequencing used CD4+ T cells sorted from blood, collected at approximately week 31, from a patient treated with tofacitinib. DNA for the CDR3: TGTGCCAGCAGCCAAGCACAGGGGCGGGGGCAGTTCTTC. Amino acid sequence: CASSQAQGRGQFF.